This TCR beta chain was sequenced for a study of technical replicates of blood from several donors. Here immunoSEQ multiplex PCR was the method, and the copy in TCRdb shows in-frame clones only, minus some. The sample lists about 68,000 clones, nearly 98% seen once, with around 0.3% in the top ten. There are 14 residues in the CDR3. V lost 1 base to trimming and J lost 3 bases; unmatched junction nucleotides: 2. Germline CDR1 reads SGHTA; CDR2 reads FQGNSA. The chain links TRBV7-2 to TRBJ2-5; 7 bases map to TRBD2. The receptor's source is a human donor in good health. The sequencing sample was made of T cells isolated from PBMCs. CDR3 residues: CASSLDGGKETQYF. The DNA for the CDR3 is TGTGCCAGCAGCTTAGACGGGGGGAAAGAGACCCAGTACTTC.